This T cell receptor beta chain comes out of a study of blood T cell repertoires in COVID-19. Trimming cost V 7 bases and J 8 bases, with 9 bases left between them. This CDR3 has 11 amino acids. Germline assignment: CDR1 SNHLY and CDR2 FYNNEI. Assay: immunoSEQ multiplex PCR; the TCRdb copy retains only in-frame clones and omits some. In the table there are around 360,000 clones, around 87% of which are singletons. The sequenced sample consisted of PBMCs or T cells enriched from blood (not recorded which). The rearrangement uses TRBV2 and TRBJ2-1; TRBD2 is a possible D gene (5 bases). The origin of this receptor is a man aged 40-50 years in a cohort exposed to, infected with or recovered from COVID-19 (not recorded which). This chain's CDR3 is CASTTRDEQFF. The CDR3 region has the DNA TGTGCCAGCACCACGAGGGATGAGCAGTTCTTC.